A selection of T cell receptor beta chains follows, all from one sample in a study of T cell repertoires in cytomegalovirus infection. TCRdb redid the calling of the reads with MiXCR, one entry per CDR3 protein. This sample yields 200,000 to 250,000 distinct CDR3 sequences, of which 6% to 8% are seen a single time; 6.5% belongs to the top ten. The source material was PBMCs. The source of these receptors is a human donor in good health (CMV status not recorded). Some clones in this sample may be carry-over from other donors' samples. Both conserved end residues are part of each CDR3. The D gene is left open where the match is weak. The size of a clone is reported for some rows only, either as once, few or many, or as a class for expanded clones.

v_call	d_call	j_call	clone_size	cdr3_nt	cdr3_aa
TRBV2	TRBD1	TRBJ2-3	.	TGTGCCAGCAGTGAAGCGTCCAAACTCAGAGAGGGGGCGTTGACAGATACGCAGTATTTT	CASSEASKLREGALTDTQYF
TRBV6-1	.	TRBJ2-3	many	TGTGCCAGCAGTTCCCGTGGGGGGTCTAGCACAGATACGCAGTATTTT	CASSSRGGSSTDTQYF
TRBV19	.	TRBJ2-1	many	TGTGCCAGTAGTATAGGTCCCCCGGGAACCAATGAGCAGTTCTTC	CASSIGPPGTNEQFF
TRBV2	TRBD1	TRBJ2-1	many	TGTGCCAGCAGTCTCCAGGGGGTCTACAATGAGCAGTTCTTC	CASSLQGVYNEQFF
TRBV12-3/TRBV12-4	.	TRBJ2-1	many	TGTGCCAGCAGTTTAGTGCCAAGCTCCTACAATGAGCAGTTCTTC	CASSLVPSSYNEQFF
TRBV7-2	.	TRBJ1-1	many	TGTGCCAGCAGCGCCGGACAGTTTGAAGCTTTCTTT	CASSAGQFEAFF
TRBV28	TRBD1	TRBJ2-2	many	TGTGCCAGCAGCTTAAGGGACAGGGTATACACCGGGGAGCTGTTTTTT	CASSLRDRVYTGELFF
TRBV27	TRBD1	TRBJ2-3	.	TGTGCCAGCCCCCCCAGACAAAGGACAGGGGTCAGCACAGATACGCAGTATTTT	CASPPRQRTGVSTDTQYF
TRBV7-6	TRBD1	TRBJ1-6	many	TGTGCCAGCAGGGGACAGGGATGGAATTCACCCCTCCACTTT	CASRGQGWNSPLHF
TRBV14	TRBD1	TRBJ2-7	many	TGTGCCAGCAGCTACAGGGGATTTTCCTACGAGCAGTACTTC	CASSYRGFSYEQYF
TRBV28	.	TRBJ1-5	many	TGTGCCAGCAGTGCGAGTTACAATCAGCCCCAGCATTTT	CASSASYNQPQHF
TRBV7-2	.	TRBJ2-7	many	TGTGCCAGCAGCTTAGGGGGGACTGTCTACGAGCAGTACTTC	CASSLGGTVYEQYF
TRBV6-2/TRBV6-3	TRBD1	TRBJ2-7	many	TGTGCCAGCAGTGGGGACAGGGAAGGCCACGAGCAGTACTTC	CASSGDREGHEQYF
TRBV5-5	.	TRBJ2-1	many	TGTGCCAGCAGCTCGGGGGCGGGGCACAATGAGCAGTTCTTC	CASSSGAGHNEQFF
TRBV5-1	.	TRBJ2-4	many	TGCGCCAGCAGCTTCGGAGGCGAAGCCAAAAACATTCAGTACTTC	CASSFGGEAKNIQYF
TRBV7-8	.	TRBJ1-5	many	TGTGCCAGCAGCTTAACCCGACAGATCCATCAGCCCCAGCATTTT	CASSLTRQIHQPQHF
TRBV20-1	.	TRBJ1-1	many	TGCAGTGCTAGAGCAGGAGAAGAAGCTTTCTTT	CSARAGEEAFF
TRBV6-5	.	TRBJ2-2	many	TGTGCCAGCAGGCCTTTAGGTGGGGGCGTTTGGAGCACCGGGGAGCTGTTTTTT	CASRPLGGGVWSTGELFF
TRBV7-2	TRBD2	TRBJ2-1	many	TGTGCCAGCAGCTCTTCCGCCGGGGGGGTGAACAATGAGCAGTTCTTC	CASSSSAGGVNNEQFF
TRBV28	TRBD1	TRBJ2-7	many	TGTGCCAGCAGTGGACAGGGGGCGGGAACCTACGAGCAGTACTTC	CASSGQGAGTYEQYF
TRBV7-2	.	TRBJ1-1	many	TGTGCCAGCAGCTCAGACAGCCCCGCTTTCTTT	CASSSDSPAFF
TRBV20-1	.	TRBJ2-7	many	TGCAGTGCTAGTTTGGTCAGTACCTACGAGCAGTACTTC	CSASLVSTYEQYF